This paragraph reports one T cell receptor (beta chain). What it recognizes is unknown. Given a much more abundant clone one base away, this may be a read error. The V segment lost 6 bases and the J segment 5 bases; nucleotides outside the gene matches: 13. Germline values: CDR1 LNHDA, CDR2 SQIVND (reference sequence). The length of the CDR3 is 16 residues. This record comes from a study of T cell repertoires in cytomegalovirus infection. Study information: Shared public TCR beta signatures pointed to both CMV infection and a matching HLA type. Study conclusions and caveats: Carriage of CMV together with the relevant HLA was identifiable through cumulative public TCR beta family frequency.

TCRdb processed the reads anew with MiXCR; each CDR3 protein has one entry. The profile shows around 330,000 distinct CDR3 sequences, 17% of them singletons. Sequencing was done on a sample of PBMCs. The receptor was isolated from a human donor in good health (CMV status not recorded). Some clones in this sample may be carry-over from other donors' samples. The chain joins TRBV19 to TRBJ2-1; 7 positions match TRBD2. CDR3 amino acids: CASSYPKRGINNEQFF. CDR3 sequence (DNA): TGTGCCAGTAGCTACCCCAAGCGGGGTATAAACAATGAGCAGTTCTTC.